Listed here are 19 T cell receptor beta chains from one sample, sequenced in a study of blood T cell repertoires in COVID-19. Measured with immunoSEQ multiplex PCR; TCRdb has only the in-frame clones, and not every one. The sample has 200,000 to 250,000 clones, over 75% seen once. Sequencing was carried out using PBMCs or T cells enriched from blood (not recorded which). The source of these receptors is a woman aged 25 to 39 who had been exposed to COVID-19.

The rearrangement joins TRBV19 to TRBJ2-2, with TRBD2 matching over 7 bases. V was clipped by 7 bases and J by 1 base; unmatched bases: 9. The V gene's germline CDR1 is LNHDA and CDR2 SQIVND (reference sequence). The CDR3 runs to 16 residues. CDR3 sequence (DNA): TGTGCCAGTACCCAGAGCTCGGGGGGGAACACCGGGGAGCTGTTTTTT. Residues: CASTQSSGGNTGELFF.

This chain links TRBV6-1 with TRBJ2-7, with TRBD2 matching over 10 bases. The CDR3 runs 17 residues. From germline, CDR1 is MNHNS and CDR2 SASEGT. Losses at the gene ends were 1 base for V and 9 bases for J; bases not matched to a gene: 15. Here the CDR3 reads CASSEERLAGVERVQYF. DNA for the CDR3: TGTGCCAGCAGTGAAGAGCGCCTAGCGGGAGTGGAAAGGGTGCAGTACTTC.

The chain employs TRBV5-5 and TRBJ2-5; 7 nucleotides align to TRBD1. V shed 4 bases and J 0 bases; nucleotides not matched to a gene: 12. The CDR3 is 17 amino acids. Looked up from germline, CDR1 is SGHKS and CDR2 is YYEKEE (reference sequence). CDR3 protein: CASSHPPQGTYQETQYF. In DNA, the CDR3 is TGTGCCAGCAGCCATCCCCCACAGGGGACGTACCAAGAGACCCAGTACTTC.

The CDR3 nucleotides are TGTGCCAGCAGCCAAGGGGACAGCCACCAGCATTTT. Protein sequence: CASSQGDSHQHF. The rearrangement uses TRBV3-1 (or the pseudogene TRBV3-2) and TRBJ1-5, with 7 bases identical to TRBD1. The CDR3 contains 12 residues. V lost 1 base to trimming and J lost 12 bases; unmatched junction nucleotides: 3. Germline loops: CDR1 LGHDT, CDR2 YNNKEL (reference sequence).

The CDR3 sequence is CAWSVGDSGIYTDTQYF. The DNA for the CDR3 is TGTGCCTGGAGTGTGGGGGATAGCGGGATCTACACAGATACGCAGTATTTT. The chain has TRBV30 and TRBJ2-3; TRBD2 aligns across 8 bases. CDR1 is GTSNPN and CDR2 is SVGIG in the germline V gene (reference sequence). The CDR3 loop spans 17 amino acids. The trim removed 0 bases at V and 2 bases at J, leaving 10 bases unmatched. The full variable domain, rest sourced from reference TRBV30 and TRBJ2-3, is SQTIHQWPATLVQPVGSPLSLECTVEGTSNPNLYWYRQAAGRGLQLLFYSVGIGQISSEVPQNLSASRPQDRQFILSSKKLLLSDSGFYLCAWSVGDSGIYTDTQYFGPGTRLTVL.

V is TRBV30 and J is TRBJ2-7, with TRBD1 identical over 8 bases. The germline CDR1 and CDR2 sequences are GTSNPN and SVGIG (reference sequence). Losses at the gene ends were 2 bases for V and 5 bases for J; bases not matched to a gene: 11. The CDR3 extends over 15 amino acids. The CDR3 DNA sequence: TGTGCCTGGAGTCTCAGAGGACAGGGCGGTCACGAGCAGTACTTC. This codes for CAWSLRGQGGHEQYF.

This clone was detected once. The gene calls are TRBV7-2 and TRBJ2-3, with 10 bases that match TRBD2. The V gene end was trimmed by 5 bases and the J gene end by 2 bases; junction bases not matched to a gene: 4. There are 15 residues in the CDR3. CDR1 is SGHTA and CDR2 is FQGNSA in the germline V gene. The CDR3 region has the DNA TGTGCCAGCAGCCCGACTAGCGGGCCCACAGATACGCAGTATTTT. Protein sequence: CASSPTSGPTDTQYF.

The rearrangement uses TRBV2 and TRBJ2-7, with a tentative D call TRBD1 (7 bases). Germline V CDR1 and CDR2: SNHLY, FYNNEI. The CDR3 has 11 amino acids. Here the CDR3 reads CGAGQPYEQYF. Here the CDR3 DNA reads TGTGGGGCGGGACAGCCCTACGAGCAGTACTTC.

This clone came up once. The gene calls are TRBV5-1 and TRBJ2-5; D is ambiguous. Germline lookup yields CDR1 SGHRS and CDR2 YFSETQ. The length of the CDR3 is 12 residues. V shed 0 bases and J shed 5 bases, with 5 bases lying between them. DNA for the CDR3: TGCGCCAGCAGCTTGGCCTACGAGACCCAGTACTTC. It is translated as CASSLAYETQYF.

This sequence joins TRBV6-5 and TRBJ1-1; the D gene is possibly TRBD1 (5 bases). The CDR3 length is 13 residues. Trimming pared 8 bases from V and 5 bases from J, leaving 15 bases between. Germline loops: CDR1 MNHEY, CDR2 SVGAGI. The CDR3 DNA follows: TGTGCCAGCGGGGCGCACGGAGAAACTGAAGCTTTCTTT. Its protein is CASGAHGETEAFF.

The rearrangement uses TRBV6-5 and TRBJ2-1; TRBD2 might be the D (5 bases). The CDR3 runs 13 residues. V was pared by 8 bases and J by 0 bases, with 8 bases between. In germline, CDR1 is MNHEY, CDR2 SVGAGI. The CDR3 reads CASGSVSYNEQFF. CDR3 nucleotides: TGTGCCAGCGGGAGTGTCTCCTACAATGAGCAGTTCTTC.

The chain links TRBV7-9 to TRBJ2-1; 12 bases line up with TRBD2. The CDR3 length is 16 residues. CDR1 and CDR2 (germline): SEHNR, FQNEAQ (reference sequence). With V trimmed by 5 bases and J by 6 bases, 8 bases remained unmatched. The CDR3 DNA reads TGTGCCAGCAGCCCCGTTCTAGCGGGAGGGCCCAATGAGCAGTTCTTC. Translation gives CASSPVLAGGPNEQFF.

The J gene is TRBJ1-1, the V gene TRBV4-1; 7 bases fit TRBD1. Germline lookup yields CDR1 MGHRA and CDR2 YSYEKL. V shed 0 bases and J 0 bases; nucleotides not matched to a gene: 4. The CDR3 runs to 16 residues. In nucleotides, the CDR3 is TGCGCCAGCAGCCAAGAGGAAGGACAGGTGAACACTGAAGCTTTCTTT. It yields the protein CASSQEEGQVNTEAFF.

V usage is TRBV27 and J usage is TRBJ1-2; D is ambiguous. V lost 2 bases to trimming and J lost 5 bases, with 15 bases between them. Germline values: CDR1 MNHEY, CDR2 SMNVEV (reference sequence). The CDR3 is made up of 15 amino acids. CDR3 sequence: CASSLDAETGYGYTF. The CDR3, as DNA: TGTGCCAGCAGTTTAGACGCCGAGACGGGATATGGCTACACCTTC.

The chain links TRBV5-6 to TRBJ2-1; 13 bases are shared with TRBD2. Germline CDR1 is SGHDT and CDR2 is YYEEEE. CDR3 length: 19 residues. With 0 bases clipped from V and 4 bases from J, the junction kept 10 bases outside the gene matches. In DNA, the CDR3 is TGTGCCAGCAGCTTGGATGGGACTAGCGGGATTATGGCATACAATGAGCAGTTCTTC. The encoded protein is CASSLDGTSGIMAYNEQFF.

V and J are TRBV3-1 (or the pseudogene TRBV3-2) and TRBJ2-3; D gene ambiguous. The CDR3 is made up of 14 amino acids. Germline lookup yields CDR1 LGHDT and CDR2 YNNKEL (reference sequence). Between the trimmed V and J ends, which lost 4 bases and 4 bases, there was a span of 12 bases. The CDR3 bases are TGTGCCAGCAGCCTTGAACCACTTCCAGATACGCAGTATTTT. It yields the protein CASSLEPLPDTQYF.

The chain links TRBV19 to TRBJ2-1, with D unclear. Germline values: CDR1 LNHDA, CDR2 SQIVND (reference sequence). CDR3 length: 15 amino acids. V was shortened by 2 bases and J by 0 bases, with 8 bases between the two germline ends. CDR3 residues: CASSIITSSYNEQFF. DNA of the CDR3: TGTGCCAGTAGTATAATTACTTCCTCCTACAATGAGCAGTTCTTC.

The gene calls are TRBV6-5 and TRBJ1-2; a possible D gene is TRBD1 (5 bases). Trimming pared 5 bases from V and 8 bases from J, leaving 12 bases between. The CDR3 has 12 residues. Per the germline V gene, CDR1 is MNHEY and CDR2 is SVGAGI. The CDR3 nucleotides read TGTGCCAGCAGTCCGGGGGGGGACGGCTACACCTTC. Translated: CASSPGGDGYTF.

The chain couples TRBV6-5 to TRBJ1-3, with TRBD1 identical over 8 bases. The CDR3 has 13 amino acids. V shed 6 bases and J 4 bases; nucleotides not matched to a gene: 2. Germline V gives CDR1 MNHEY, CDR2 SVGAGI. CDR3 loop: CASSRDRGNTIYF. Written as DNA, the CDR3 is TGTGCCAGCAGCCGGGACAGGGGAAACACCATATATTTT.